Sequencing of this TCR beta chain was carried out in a study of cytomegalovirus exposure and HLA in healthy donors. About the study: Prior work identified around 120 million unique TCR beta sequences in some 180 million T cells.

CDR1 is SGHVS, CDR2 FQNEAQ, per germline. J gave up 11 bases and V 0 bases, and 7 bases lay outside the gene matches. This CDR3 comprises 13 residues. Primers: 60 Vbeta forward and 13 Jbeta reverse. Assay used: immunoSEQ multiplex PCR; TCRdb lists only in-frame clones, some missing. The sample includes 200,000 or so clones, nearly 80% seen only once; the top ten take approximately 6%. The V gene is TRBV7-8, the J gene TRBJ2-7; the match to TRBD2 covers 7 bases. Specimen: PBMCs. This clonotype originated in a woman aged 30 to 39 in good health and CMV-seropositive. The CDR3 DNA reads TGTGCCAGCAGCTTAGCCCTAGGCGGGAGTAAGTACTTC. Its translation is CASSLALGGSKYF.